This entry concerns a single TCR beta chain. What it binds is unknown. This sample was included in a study of siplizumab effects on memory and regulatory T cells. TCRdb keeps only in-frame clones here, not all; method: immunoSEQ multiplex PCR. Among 45,000 to 60,000 clones listed, over 75% were seen once. The CDR3 runs 14 residues. Germline CDR1 reads SEHNR; CDR2 reads FQNEAQ (reference sequence). With 6 bases removed from V and 9 bases from J, the gap between germline ends came to 21 bases. General observations from the study: Among alloreactive clones, only a minor fraction mapped to unstimulated subsets. Only a minority of proliferating CD4+ or CD8+ clones had an assignable naive or memory phenotype, with roughly 75-97% lacking one.

The receptor's source is a human donor in good health. The V gene is TRBV7-9, the J gene TRBJ2-7; D possibly corresponds to TRBD1 (5 bases). What was sequenced was naive CD8+ T cells sorted from blood. For the CDR3, the DNA is TGTGCCAGCAGACCTCCTGGGGCCTACTCGGGGCAGTACTTC. It yields the protein CASRPPGAYSGQYF.